This TCR beta chain was identified in a study of identical twins. The CDR3 consists of 15 residues. Germline CDR1 DFQATT, CDR2 SNEGSKA (reference sequence). The V end lost 2 bases, the J end lost 0 bases, and 11 bases lay between the germline ends. This clonotype showed up many times. Antigen unknown. Study-wide results and caveats: Beta out-of-frame twin sharing showed a weaker excess. Whereas memory repertoires showed no such difference, abundant cord blood beta clonotypes carried fewer insertions.

Unique molecular identifiers were in the cDNA, with template-switch universal primer binding. TCRdb analysed the 5' RACE reads with MiXCR anew, one entry per CDR3 protein. This sample has fewer than 650,000 distinct CDR3 sequences, with under 8.5% found just once. No donor was unhealthy or non-Caucasian. Separately, the same data were catalogued under a study of yellow fever vaccine responses in identical twins.

Sequenced input: PBMCs. The TCR originated in a woman aged 18-29 years in good health. V is TRBV20-1 and J is TRBJ2-1; D is possibly TRBD2 (6 bases). The CDR3 DNA reads TGCAGTGCTAGATTCGGAGGGGCCTCCTACAATGAGCAGTTCTTC. It codes for CSARFGGASYNEQFF.